The rows below give T cell receptor beta chains drawn from one sample of a study of CD4 T cells in relation to SARS-CoV-2 and coronaviruses. Measured with immunoSEQ multiplex PCR; TCRdb has only the in-frame clones, and not every one. The sample records fewer than 45,000 clones, about 87% being singletons. Their antigens are not known. The sample was naive CD4+ T cells from PBMCs, cultured in vitro. The receptor source for this set is an adult with COVID-19. Each CDR3 is given with its conserved first and last residue. The D gene is left open where the match is weak. Where a row states a size, it is once, few, many or the class of an expanded clone; other rows omit it.

cdr3_aa	cdr3_nt	d_call	clone_size	v_call	j_call
CASSFIAGGGLEQYF	TGTGCCAGCAGCTTTATAGCGGGAGGGGGACTCGAGCAGTACTTC	TRBD2	NA	TRBV11-2	TRBJ2-7
CASSLSGARSGNTIYF	TGCGCCAGCAGCTTGTCAGGGGCAAGATCTGGAAACACCATATATTTT	NA	NA	TRBV5-1	TRBJ1-3
CASSETGQASTGELFF	TGTGCCAGCAGCGAAACGGGACAGGCATCCACCGGGGAGCTGTTTTTT	TRBD1	NA	TRBV9	TRBJ2-2
CASSKGAIRNEQFF	TGTGCCAGTAGTAAAGGAGCCATCAGGAATGAGCAGTTCTTC	NA	NA	TRBV19	TRBJ2-1
CASSDRSNNEQFF	TGCGCCAGCAGCGACCGTTCCAACAATGAGCAGTTCTTC	NA	NA	TRBV5-1	TRBJ2-1
CASSQEPSSTDTQYF	TGCGCCAGCAGCCAAGAACCTAGTTCCACAGATACGCAGTATTTT	NA	NA	TRBV4-1	TRBJ2-3
CASSYGNLYEQYF	TGTGCCAGCAGTTACGGAAATCTTTACGAGCAGTACTTC	NA	NA	TRBV6-5	TRBJ2-7
CASSPRAGAYNEQFF	TGTGCCAGCAGCCCCCGAGCGGGAGCCTACAATGAGCAGTTCTTC	TRBD2	once	TRBV9	TRBJ2-1
CASSQDVSAQYF	TGTGCCAGCAGCCAAGATGTGTCAGCACAGTACTTC	NA	few	TRBV4-2	TRBJ2-7
CASSLLGGLPGEQYF	TGTGCCAGCAGCTTACTCGGGGGACTACCGGGGGAGCAGTACTTC	TRBD2	NA	TRBV7-2	TRBJ2-7
CASSRTGGQETQYF	TGTGCCAGCAGTCGGACAGGGGGCCAAGAGACCCAGTACTTC	TRBD1	NA	TRBV6-5	TRBJ2-5
CASRGTSGDYNEQFF	TGTGCCAGCAGGGGGACTAGCGGGGACTACAATGAGCAGTTCTTC	TRBD2	NA	TRBV28	TRBJ2-1
CAWSLGSSSYYGYTF	TGTGCCTGGAGTCTGGGCTCCTCCTCTTACTATGGCTACACCTTC	NA	few	TRBV30	TRBJ1-2
CASSDPGGGYNEQFF	TGTGCCAGCAGTGACCCAGGGGGTGGCTACAATGAGCAGTTCTTC	TRBD1	NA	TRBV25-1	TRBJ2-1
CASSTPRETYGYTF	TGTGCCAGCAGCACCCCGAGGGAGACTTATGGCTACACCTTC	NA	few	TRBV7-9	TRBJ1-2
CASRRAGEGTQYF	TGTGCCAGCAGGCGGGCGGGGGAAGGGACCCAGTACTTC	TRBD2	NA	TRBV2	TRBJ2-5
CASSQEEWPLAKNIQYF	TGTGCCAGCAGCCAAGAGGAGTGGCCTCTAGCCAAAAACATTCAGTACTTC	NA	NA	TRBV3-1/TRBV3-2	TRBJ2-4
CASSGLAGGAYNEQFF	TGTGCCAGCAGCGGTCTGGCGGGAGGCGCCTACAATGAGCAGTTCTTC	TRBD2	NA	TRBV9	TRBJ2-1
CASSLAGLYEQYF	TGTGCCAGCAGCCTAGCGGGACTCTACGAGCAGTACTTC	TRBD2	NA	TRBV28	TRBJ2-7
CASSRGTDGGGTQYF	TGTGCCAGCAGCCGAGGGACAGACGGAGGGGGGACCCAGTACTTC	NA	NA	TRBV6-5	TRBJ2-5
CASSSNPGLAGGDANEQFF	TGTGCCAGCAGTTCTAACCCGGGACTAGCGGGAGGAGATGCCAATGAGCAGTTCTTC	TRBD2	NA	TRBV28	TRBJ2-1
CASSSPGLPTTEAFF	TGTGCCAGCAGTTCGCCCGGGCTGCCAACTACTGAAGCTTTCTTT	NA	NA	TRBV28	TRBJ1-1
CAISGRTSGVYEQYF	TGTGCCATCAGTGGGCGGACTAGCGGAGTCTACGAGCAGTACTTC	TRBD2	NA	TRBV10-3	TRBJ2-7
CAISQGQLNSPLHF	TGTGCCATCAGTCAGGGACAGTTGAATTCACCCCTCCACTTT	TRBD1	NA	TRBV10-3	TRBJ1-6
CASSLGRVADTQYF	TGTGCCAGCAGCTTGGGCAGGGTGGCAGATACGCAGTATTTT	NA	NA	TRBV11-3	TRBJ2-3
CASSREGGTYEQYF	TGTGCCAGCAGTCGGGAGGGGGGAACCTACGAGCAGTACTTC	TRBD2	few	TRBV6-5	TRBJ2-7
CATSDSGTAFYGYTF	TGTGCCACCAGTGATTCCGGGACAGCTTTTTATGGCTACACCTTC	TRBD1	NA	TRBV24-1	TRBJ1-2
CASSPLLAGAETQYF	TGTGCCAGCAGCCCCCTACTAGCGGGGGCGGAGACCCAGTACTTC	TRBD2	NA	TRBV5-8	TRBJ2-5
CASSVQTDTQYF	TGTGCCAGCAGCGTACAGACAGATACGCAGTATTTT	NA	NA	TRBV9	TRBJ2-3